This is a list of T cell receptor beta chains from one sample in a study of blood T cells in healthy people across ages. MiXCR, applied by TCRdb to the 5' RACE reads, yields one record per CDR3 protein. The repertoire holds roughly 1,500,000 distinct CDR3 sequences, with about 32% as singletons. The material sequenced was blood. Receptors were obtained from a woman aged 25 to 39 in good health. The CDR3 runs from the conserved cysteine through the conserved F or W. The D gene is left open where the match is weak. The size field is filled for only some rows; it gives once, few, many or a size class.

TRBV10-3,few,TRBJ2-7,TRBD1,TGTGCCATCAGTGACACAGGGGGCGACGAGCAGTACTTC,CAISDTGGDEQYF
TRBV3-1,-,TRBJ2-1,-,TGTGCCAGCAGCCAAGAGCCGGGGGCTTACACCTCGAATGAGCAGTTCTTC,CASSQEPGAYTSNEQFF
TRBV9,-,TRBJ2-5,TRBD2,TGTGCCAGCAGCTCTCGACTAGCGGGAGAACAAGGGACCCAGTACTTC,CASSSRLAGEQGTQYF
TRBV20-1,few,TRBJ2-3,TRBD2,TGCAGTGCGTGGACTAGAGGAACGCAGTATTTT,CSAWTRGTQYF
TRBV20-1,-,TRBJ2-1,-,TGCAGTTTGGACAGCATCAACAATGAGCAGTTCTTC,CSLDSINNEQFF
TRBV7-2,-,TRBJ2-5,TRBD2,TGTGCCAGCAGCTTTCTAGCGGGGGTGTACAATGAGCAGTACTTC,CASSFLAGVYNEQYF
TRBV20-1,-,TRBJ2-7,TRBD2,TGCAGAACCGGGACTAGCGGTGGCGAGCAGTACTTC,CRTGTSGGEQYF
TRBV27,-,TRBJ2-1,TRBD2,TGTGCCGGCAGCCCCGGGACTAGCGGTAACAATGAGCAGTTCTTC,CAGSPGTSGNNEQFF
TRBV4-2,-,TRBJ2-6,-,TGTGCCAGCAGCCAAGACAAGAGCTCTGGGGCCAACGTCCTGACTTTC,CASSQDKSSGANVLTF
TRBV20-1,few,TRBJ2-7,-,TGCAGTGCTAGGCACAAAACCTACGAGCAGTACTTC,CSARHKTYEQYF
TRBV20-1,many,TRBJ2-7,-,TGCAGTGCTCCCGGAAGGAGCTACGAGCAGTACTTC,CSAPGRSYEQYF
TRBV28,-,TRBJ2-2,-,TGTGCCAGCAAGACAGGGAGGAACGGGGAGCTGTTTTTT,CASKTGRNGELFF
TRBV5-6,few,TRBJ2-3,-,TGTGCCAGCACCCGACCGACCTTAGACACAGATACGCAGTATTTT,CASTRPTLDTDTQYF
TRBV4-2,many,TRBJ1-2,TRBD1,TGTGCCAGCAGCCACCAGGACAGGGGTGGTTATGGCTACACCTTC,CASSHQDRGGYGYTF
TRBV20-1,-,TRBJ2-3,-,TGCAGTGCCCGCCCGCCCACAGTCTACACAGATACGCAGTATTTT,CSARPPTVYTDTQYF
TRBV5-6,once,TRBJ2-3,TRBD2,TGTGCCAGCAGCGCCTTAGCGGGGGGGCGAGATACGCAGTATTTT,CASSALAGGRDTQYF
TRBV4-1,-,TRBJ1-1,-,TGCGCCAGCAGCCAAGTGGGAAGGAGATACACTGAAGCTTTCTTT,CASSQVGRRYTEAFF
TRBV7-3,few,TRBJ2-3,TRBD2,TGTGCCAGCAGCTTAAACGGGGGGGCTGTAGATACGCAGTATTTT,CASSLNGGAVDTQYF
TRBV6-6,-,TRBJ1-5,-,TGTGCCAGCAGGTCCCAGGGAATAAATCAGCCCCAGCATTTT,CASRSQGINQPQHF
TRBV7-8,-,TRBJ1-2,-,TGTGCCAGCAGCTCCCTTCCCGAGGGCTATGGCTACACCTTC,CASSSLPEGYGYTF
TRBV11-2,-,TRBJ2-7,TRBD2,TGTGCCAGCAGGCGTCCGGGACTAGCAAGCAGCGAGCAGTACTTC,CASRRPGLASSEQYF
TRBV4-1,few,TRBJ2-6,-,TGCGCCAGCAGCCAAAGGATACAGGGTGGGGCCAACGTCCTGACTTTC,CASSQRIQGGANVLTF
TRBV2,few,TRBJ1-4,-,TGTGCCAGCAGTGATAGGCAGGGCAAACTGTTTTTT,CASSDRQGKLFF
TRBV20-1,few,TRBJ2-1,TRBD2,TGCAGTGCTAGAGAAGGGACTAGTATTGAGCAGTTCTTC,CSAREGTSIEQFF
TRBV7-9,once,TRBJ1-6,-,TGTGCCAGCAGCTTAGAGAGTACCGGGGTCTATAATTCACCCCTCCACTTT,CASSLESTGVYNSPLHF
TRBV21-1,once,TRBJ1-1,-,TGTGCCAGCAGCGGCGCCGGGCCGAAGAGCACTGAAGCTTTCTTT,CASSGAGPKSTEAFF
TRBV12-5,few,TRBJ2-1,-,TGTGCTAGTGGTTTGGTGATAAGCGGCCCCTACAATGAGCAGTTCTTC,CASGLVISGPYNEQFF
TRBV20-1,-,TRBJ2-1,TRBD1,TGCAGTGCTAGTCAGGGGGCGGTAAAGAATGAGCAGTTCTTC,CSASQGAVKNEQFF
TRBV5-1,few,TRBJ2-7,TRBD1,TGCGCCAGCAGCTTAATGGGACAGGGCGACTACGAGCAGTACTTC,CASSLMGQGDYEQYF
TRBV20-1,-,TRBJ2-4,-,TGCAGTGCTAGCACCATAGCCAAAAACACTCAGTACTTC,CSASTIAKNTQYF
TRBV27,-,TRBJ2-1,-,TGTGCCAGCAAAAAGAGGGGGTTATCCAATGAGCAGTTCTTC,CASKKRGLSNEQFF
TRBV28,-,TRBJ1-2,-,TGTGCCAGCAGTTGGACAGAGATCTATGGCTACACCTTC,CASSWTEIYGYTF
TRBV24-1,few,TRBJ2-5,-,TGTGCCACCTCAGGAGGGGGCCCGACTGAGGAGACCCAGTACTTC,CATSGGGPTEETQYF
TRBV29-1,-,TRBJ2-1,-,TGCAGCGTTGATATACAGGGTCACAATGAGCAGTTCTTC,CSVDIQGHNEQFF
TRBV29-1,few,TRBJ1-1,-,TGCAGCGTTTACCGGAACTCCTACACTGAAGCTTTCTTT,CSVYRNSYTEAFF
TRBV6-5,-,TRBJ2-3,-,TGTGCCTCCTCCTCCGGGACCTCCCATACGCAGTATTTT,CASSSGTSHTQYF
TRBV4-1,-,TRBJ1-2,-,TGCGCCAGCAGCCCTCATGGGGAGGAAGGCTACACCTTC,CASSPHGEEGYTF
TRBV5-1,few,TRBJ1-2,-,TGCGCCAGCAGCCGTGCGTTGGGGGGAAACTATGGCTACACCTTC,CASSRALGGNYGYTF
TRBV12-3/TRBV12-4,-,TRBJ1-2,-,TGTGCCAGCAGTTTTGGGGATCGGGGCTACACCTTC,CASSFGDRGYTF
TRBV7-3,-,TRBJ2-2,-,TGTGCCAGCAGCCCAGACCGGAGGGCAATCGGGGAGCTGTTTTTT,CASSPDRRAIGELFF
TRBV7-7,-,TRBJ2-5,-,TGTGCCAGCAGCTTAGAGGACCGGGAGACCCAGTACTTC,CASSLEDRETQYF
TRBV7-9,many,TRBJ2-5,TRBD2,TGTGCCAGCAGCCTAGCGGGGAGCCAGTATTACCAAGAGACCCAGTACTTC,CASSLAGSQYYQETQYF
TRBV19,-,TRBJ2-5,-,TGTGCCAGTAGTATATCAGGGCATGAGCAGTACTTC,CASSISGHEQYF
TRBV20-1,few,TRBJ2-5,TRBD2,TGCAGTGTCGGACTAGGGAAACAAGAGACCCAGTACTTC,CSVGLGKQETQYF
TRBV29-1,few,TRBJ2-2,-,TGCAGCACGAGACATTGGAACACCGGGGAGCTGTTTTTT,CSTRHWNTGELFF
TRBV6-2/TRBV6-3,few,TRBJ2-4,-,TGTGCCAGCAGTTACGGAGGGTCAAACATTCAGTACTTC,CASSYGGSNIQYF
TRBV5-1,-,TRBJ2-7,TRBD1,TGCGCCAGCAGTCTTTCGGGACAGTTCTACGAGCAGTACTTC,CASSLSGQFYEQYF
TRBV5-1,-,TRBJ2-3,TRBD2,TGCGCCAGCAGCGCCAGCGGGAGCTCTCCAGATACGCAGTATTTT,CASSASGSSPDTQYF
TRBV30,few,TRBJ2-3,-,TGTGCCTGGAGGGCCCCCACAGATACGCAGTATTTT,CAWRAPTDTQYF
TRBV20-1,few,TRBJ2-3,TRBD2,TGCAGTGCTAGAAGCGGGGAGTTAAGCACAGATACGCAGTATTTT,CSARSGELSTDTQYF
TRBV12-3/TRBV12-4,many,TRBJ2-5,-,TGTGCCAGCAGTACCCTACCTCAAGAGACCCAGTACTTC,CASSTLPQETQYF
TRBV27,-,TRBJ2-6,-,TGTGCCAGCAGTCGAGGAGGAAGCTCTGGGGCCAACGTCCTGACTTTC,CASSRGGSSGANVLTF
TRBV5-4,-,TRBJ2-1,TRBD2,TGTGCCAGCAGCAGCAAACTAGCGGGGAAGGACGAGCAGTTCTTC,CASSSKLAGKDEQFF
TRBV28,many,TRBJ2-3,-,TGTGCCAGCAGTTTATTCACAGATACGCAGTATTTT,CASSLFTDTQYF
TRBV12-3/TRBV12-4,-,TRBJ2-7,TRBD1,TGTGCCAGCAGTTCGATGGGACAGGGGATTGGCTACGAGCAGTACTTC,CASSSMGQGIGYEQYF
TRBV10-3,-,TRBJ2-3,-,TGTGCCATCAGGGGGGGACTGACCACAGATACGCAGTATTTT,CAIRGGLTTDTQYF
TRBV7-6,-,TRBJ2-1,-,TGTGCCAGCAGCTTAGCGCTGGCCTTTGAGCAGACATGGAGCTCCTACAATGAGCAGTTCTTC,CASSLALAFEQTWSSYNEQFF